This section outlines one TCR beta chain sequence together with its context. This CDR3 region has 15 residues. V lost 4 bases to trimming and J lost 6 bases; unmatched junction nucleotides: 8. CDR1 MDHEN and CDR2 SYDVKM come from the germline V gene. The data belong to a study of blood T cell repertoires in COVID-19. Clones were sequenced by immunoSEQ multiplex PCR, and TCRdb holds only the in-frame ones, with some missing. The repertoire has more than 300,000 clones, 80% to 95% of them found once; the top ten carry around a sixth. The chain is built from TRBV28 and TRBJ1-5, with 8 bases identical to TRBD1. Sequenced input: PBMCs or T cells enriched from blood (not recorded which). This TCR came from a woman aged 25 to 39 who had recovered from COVID-19. The CDR3 DNA is TGTGCCAGCAGTTCGGGACAGGCAAGAGGTCAGCCCCAGCATTTT. The encoded protein is CASSSGQARGQPQHF.